This TCR beta chain was profiled in a study of cytomegalovirus exposure and HLA in healthy donors. Study results and limitations: 87-base-pair reads could not separate some V segments, including TRBV6-2 and TRBV6-3.

A note on this clone: Its antigen is currently unknown.

It was with 60 Vbeta and 13 Jbeta primers that the PCR ran. Data came from immunoSEQ multiplex PCR; TCRdb stores just in-frame clones and leaves some out. The sample lists 100,000 to 150,000 clones; 70% to 85% were seen once. The CDR3 covers 16 residues. Germline CDR1 reads KGHSH; CDR2 reads LQKENI. J gave up 0 bases and V 2 bases, and 5 bases lay outside the gene matches. The source material was PBMCs. The sequence was collected from a woman aged 55-70 years in good health and CMV-seropositive. The V and J genes are TRBV18 and TRBJ1-2; 8 nucleotides match TRBD1. This chain's CDR3 is CASSPTQGAPNYGYTF. The CDR3 DNA sequence: TGTGCCAGCTCACCAACTCAGGGGGCGCCTAACTATGGCTACACCTTC.